This TCR beta chain was identified in a study of cytomegalovirus exposure and HLA in healthy donors. The V end lost 0 bases, the J end lost 5 bases, and 17 bases lay between the germline ends. CDR3 size: 16 residues. The germline V gene encodes CDR1 LGHNA and CDR2 YSLEER. Donors showed nominal health when sampled, although they likely had unrecorded immune exposures. Study findings and constraints: Association with HLA alleles at 0.05 false discovery rate was found for 16,951 TCR beta sequences in a later analysis. Prior analysis indicated that the majority of TCR beta V segments exhibited productivity approximately 87% or approximately 30% of the time. Presence/absence analyses rested on an assumption that sequencing depth was roughly uniform across donors.

Points on this clone: Its antigen is still unknown.

The PCR had 60 Vbeta and 13 Jbeta primers. Clones were read by immunoSEQ multiplex PCR, and TCRdb kept only the in-frame ones, dropping some. Of about 38,000 clones in the sample, around three fifths were seen once. The V call is TRBV4-3, the J call TRBJ2-7; a possible D gene is TRBD2 (6 bases). The clonotype originates from a man aged 50 to 59 in good health and CMV-seropositive. Sequencing used PBMCs. The CDR3 DNA is TGCGCCAGCAGCCAAGATGGTATAGAAGGGAGGAACGAGCAGTACTTC. Encoded protein: CASSQDGIEGRNEQYF.